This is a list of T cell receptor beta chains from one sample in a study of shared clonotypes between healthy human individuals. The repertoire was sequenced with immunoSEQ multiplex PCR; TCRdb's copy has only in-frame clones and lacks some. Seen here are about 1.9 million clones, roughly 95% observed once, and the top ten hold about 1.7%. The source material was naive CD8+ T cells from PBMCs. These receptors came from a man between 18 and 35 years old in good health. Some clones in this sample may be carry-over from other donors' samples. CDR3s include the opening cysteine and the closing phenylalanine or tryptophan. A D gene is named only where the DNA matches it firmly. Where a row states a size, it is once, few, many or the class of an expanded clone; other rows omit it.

CASSSPWGPEIDTQYF,TGTGCCAGCAGCTCCCCGTGGGGACCTGAGATTGATACGCAGTATTTT,-,-,TRBV27,TRBJ2-3
CASSFTQGRNQPQHF,TGTGCCAGCAGCTTCACCCAGGGTCGCAATCAGCCCCAGCATTTT,-,-,TRBV5-8,TRBJ1-5
CASSLSGTSGHTNTGELFF,TGTGCCAGTAGCCTCTCCGGGACTAGCGGGCATACGAACACCGGGGAGCTGTTTTTT,TRBD2,-,TRBV19,TRBJ2-2
CASNPPARDEEAFF,TGTGCCAGCAACCCTCCGGCCAGGGATGAGGAAGCTTTCTTT,-,-,TRBV7-9,TRBJ1-1
CASSYRQNSYEQYF,TGTGCCAGCAGTTATCGACAGAACTCCTACGAGCAGTACTTC,-,-,TRBV6-6,TRBJ2-7
CASSLSIREQYNEQFF,TGTGCCAGCAGCTTATCCATCCGGGAACAATACAATGAGCAGTTCTTC,-,-,TRBV7-9,TRBJ2-1
CASSVGVAQKETQYF,TGTGCCAGCAGCGTAGGGGTAGCTCAGAAAGAGACCCAGTACTTC,-,-,TRBV9,TRBJ2-5
CASSQSRDRVNTGELFF,TGTGCCAGCAGCCAATCGCGGGACAGGGTAAACACCGGGGAGCTGTTTTTT,TRBD1,-,TRBV16,TRBJ2-2
CASSIRVAYNEQFF,TGCGCCAGCAGCATAAGAGTAGCCTACAATGAGCAGTTCTTC,-,once,TRBV4-1,TRBJ2-1
CASSHGTWDEQFF,TGTGCCAGCAGCCACGGGACTTGGGATGAGCAGTTCTTC,-,-,TRBV7-9,TRBJ2-1
CASSQGVAGSTDTQYF,TGTGCCAGCAGCCAAGGGGTAGCGGGTAGCACAGATACGCAGTATTTT,TRBD2,-,TRBV4-2,TRBJ2-3
CASSLIEANYGYTF,TGTGCCAGCAGCTTAATCGAAGCTAACTATGGCTACACCTTC,-,-,TRBV7-9,TRBJ1-2
CASSESVRIGYEQYF,TGTGCCAGCAGTGAGTCCGTTCGGATCGGCTACGAGCAGTACTTC,-,-,TRBV6-1,TRBJ2-7
CASSSSIGGGPAYEQYF,TGTGCCAGCAGCTCTAGCATTGGGGGAGGGCCCGCATACGAGCAGTACTTC,TRBD2,-,TRBV9,TRBJ2-7
CASSPPGQQGTEAFF,TGTGCCAGCAGTCCGCCGGGACAACAGGGCACTGAAGCTTTCTTT,-,-,TRBV6-5,TRBJ1-1
CAWSVPRQGETEAFF,TGTGCCTGGAGTGTACCCAGACAGGGAGAAACTGAAGCTTTCTTT,TRBD1,-,TRBV30,TRBJ1-1
CASSEAGYEQYF,TGCGCCAGCAGTGAGGCAGGCTACGAGCAGTACTTC,-,few,TRBV10-1,TRBJ2-7
CASSARQGFHEQYF,TGTGCCAGCAGCGCGAGACAGGGTTTCCACGAGCAGTACTTC,TRBD1,-,TRBV9,TRBJ2-7
CASSPGGAPLDEQFF,TGCGCCAGCAGCCCCGGGGGGGCCCCCCTGGATGAGCAGTTCTTC,TRBD2,-,TRBV5-1,TRBJ2-1
CASSLLADTEAFF,TGTGCCAGCAGTTTGCTTGCCGACACTGAAGCTTTCTTT,-,-,TRBV6-5,TRBJ1-1
CASSSRQERYYGYTF,TGTGCCAGCAGTTCTCGACAAGAGCGCTACTATGGCTACACCTTC,-,-,TRBV28,TRBJ1-2
CASSPVLINYGYTF,TGTGCCAGCAGCCCGGTTTTGATTAACTATGGCTACACCTTC,-,-,TRBV7-9,TRBJ1-2
CASSLSGTPLNEQFF,TGCGCCAGCAGCCTTAGCGGGACGCCCCTCAATGAGCAGTTCTTC,TRBD2,-,TRBV5-1,TRBJ2-1
CASSSSRDREAFF,TGTGCCAGCAGCTCATCCCGGGACAGGGAAGCTTTCTTT,TRBD1,-,TRBV5-5,TRBJ1-1
CASRSWGSAETQYF,TGTGCCAGCAGGTCCTGGGGATCGGCAGAGACCCAGTACTTC,-,-,TRBV21-1,TRBJ2-5
CASSPWLAGGYEQYF,TGTGCCAGCAGTCCTTGGCTAGCGGGAGGATACGAGCAGTACTTC,TRBD2,-,TRBV7-9,TRBJ2-7
CASRDRGLNQPQHF,TGTGCCAGTAGGGACAGGGGGCTCAATCAGCCCCAGCATTTT,TRBD1,-,TRBV19,TRBJ1-5
CASSLKIVSEKLFF,TGTGCCAGCAGCTTAAAGATTGTCAGTGAAAAACTGTTTTTT,-,-,TRBV5-8,TRBJ1-4
CASSPTGESNQPQHF,TGTGCCAGCAGTCCGACAGGGGAGAGCAATCAGCCCCAGCATTTT,TRBD1,-,TRBV28,TRBJ1-5
CASSLRGSNEKLFF,TGTGCCAGCAGTTTACGGGGCTCTAATGAAAAACTGTTTTTT,-,-,TRBV27,TRBJ1-4
CASIAGLAAQETQYF,TGTGCCAGCATTGCGGGACTAGCGGCTCAAGAGACCCAGTACTTC,TRBD2,-,TRBV6-1,TRBJ2-5
CASSVTGTSGSYEQYF,TGTGCCAGTAGTGTTACCGGGACTAGCGGGAGTTACGAGCAGTACTTC,TRBD2,-,TRBV19,TRBJ2-7